This T cell receptor (beta chain) comes out of a study of CD8+CD57+ T cells in acquired aplastic anemia. Using genomic DNA as the template, TCR beta VDJ and CDR3 profiling was carried out. TCRdb reprocessed the reads via MiXCR and lists one record per CDR3 protein. The table records about 160,000 distinct CDR3 sequences, about 48% of them present only once. Germline CDR1 and CDR2: PRHDT and FYEKMQ (reference sequence). This CDR3 has 14 amino acids. J gave up 2 bases and V 8 bases, and 9 bases lay outside the gene matches. Patients included in sequencing had previously demonstrated CD8+CD57+ cell expansion by flow cytometry. Severe acquired aplastic anemia affected all patients. This clonotype was recorded many times.

This receptor was taken from a human donor with aplastic anemia. V gene TRBV13 combines with J gene TRBJ2-7; 7 nucleotides agree with TRBD2. Input material: sorted CD4+, CD8+, or CD8+CD57+ T cells (not recorded which) from PBMCs. In DNA form, the CDR3 reads TGTGCCAGCTCAACTAGCGCAATAGCCTACGAGCAGTACTTC. It encodes CASSTSAIAYEQYF.